This T cell receptor (beta chain) appears in the sequencing data of a study of T cell responses to AZD1222 COVID-19 vaccine. Germline V lookup: CDR1 MNHEY, CDR2 SMNVEV (reference sequence). The CDR3 is 12 amino acids. V was clipped by 6 bases and J by 4 bases; unmatched bases: 2. TCRdb's copy holds only in-frame clones and misses some; the assay was immunoSEQ multiplex PCR. In the table there are 200,000 to 300,000 clones, 85% to 95% of which are singletons. J is TRBJ2-5 and V is TRBV27; 7 nucleotides match TRBD1. The sample in question was peripheral blood, obtained on day 0 of AZD1222 vaccination. The source of this sequence is an adult in good health. DNA for the CDR3: TGTGCCAGCAGCAACAGGGGAGAGACCCAGTACTTC. Amino acids: CASSNRGETQYF.